The next 17 T cell receptor beta chains were all read from a single sample in a study of cytomegalovirus exposure and HLA in healthy donors. A multiplex PCR was run with 60 Vbeta primers and 13 Jbeta primers. Profiled with immunoSEQ multiplex PCR; TCRdb holds only in-frame clones, not every one. The data show 110,000 to 150,000 clones, 70% to 80% seen once. The material sequenced was PBMCs. Receptors originate from a woman between 18 and 30 years old in good health and CMV-seropositive.

The chain combines TRBV6-1 with TRBJ1-1; 10 bases align to TRBD1. This CDR3 is 14 amino acids long. The trim removed 4 bases at V and 1 base at J, leaving 0 bases unmatched. The germline gives CDR1 MNHNS, CDR2 SASEGT. CDR3 protein: CASSGDRGNTEAFF. CDR3 DNA: TGTGCCAGCAGTGGGGACAGGGGGAACACTGAAGCTTTCTTT.

The chain has TRBV18 and TRBJ2-1; 9 positions match TRBD1. V lost 3 bases, J lost 6 bases, and 12 bases stayed unmatched. Per germline, CDR1 KGHSH and CDR2 LQKENI. The CDR3 is 17 residues long. CDR3 DNA sequence: TGTGCCAGCTCACCGCCAGAGGGGACAGGGCGTTCCAATGAGCAGTTCTTC. It yields the protein CASSPPEGTGRSNEQFF. Drawing the rest from reference TRBV18 and TRBJ2-1, the complete variable domain is NAGVMQNPRHLVRRRGQEARLRCSPMKGHSHVYWYRQLPEEGLKFMVYLQKENIIDESGMPKERFSAEFPKEGPSILRIQQVVRGDSAAYFCASSPPEGTGRSNEQFFGPGTRLTVL.

The genes are TRBV11-2 and TRBJ2-5; tentative D call: TRBD2 (5 bases). The V gene's germline CDR1 is SGHAT and CDR2 FQNNGV. CDR3 length: 14 residues. V was trimmed by 3 bases and J by 2 bases, leaving 10 bases between them. This CDR3 is CASSFAGGQETQYF. The CDR3 DNA reads TGTGCCAGCAGCTTTGCGGGCGGACAAGAGACCCAGTACTTC.

In the case of this clone: One end of the junction does not line up with germline, which may come from a read error. The V and J genes are TRBV7-9 and TRBJ1-2; weak D call: TRBD1 (5 bases). The CDR3 runs to 13 residues. Germline V gene lookup returns CDR1 SEHNR and CDR2 FQNEAQ (reference sequence). The CDR3 is CSSSQTGGNGYTF. CDR3 sequence (DNA): TGTTCCAGCAGCCAAACGGGGGGGAATGGCTACACCTTC.

The sample holds a few counts of this clone. The rearrangement joins TRBV5-6 to TRBJ2-7; weak D call: TRBD1 (5 bases). The V and J ends lost 2 bases and 2 bases respectively, with 11 bases between them. Germline values: CDR1 SGHDT, CDR2 YYEEEE. The CDR3 runs 14 residues. The CDR3 here is CASSFGQGTYEQYF. DNA for the CDR3: TGTGCCAGCAGCTTCGGACAAGGGACCTACGAGCAGTACTTC.

The chain couples TRBV6-1 to TRBJ2-5; 14 bases line up with TRBD2. The assigned J gene may be wrong: the sequence end matches TRBJ2-7 better. CDR1 MNHNS and CDR2 SASEGT come from the germline V gene. This CDR3 region has 15 residues. The CDR3 DNA is TGTGCCAGCAGTGGACTAGCGGGGGGGGGCGACGAGCAGTACTTC. It specifies CASSGLAGGGDEQYF.

This chain joins TRBV11-2 and TRBJ2-5; 9 nucleotides match TRBD1. With V trimmed by 5 bases and J by 4 bases, 14 bases remained unmatched. CDR3 length: 17 amino acids. Germline V gives CDR1 SGHAT, CDR2 FQNNGV. The CDR3: CASSRGTGKNQRETQYF. The CDR3 nucleotides read TGTGCCAGCAGCCGGGGGACAGGGAAAAATCAGCGAGAGACCCAGTACTTC.

CDR3 region: CASSLAAGGYTF. The CDR3 DNA is TGTGCCAGCAGCTTAGCGGCGGGGGGCTACACCTTC. The chain combines TRBV7-9 with TRBJ1-2; D gene uncertain. Germline V gives CDR1 SEHNR, CDR2 FQNEAQ (reference sequence). The CDR3 has 12 residues. Trimming took 0 bases from V and 8 from J, leaving 7 bases between them.

The chain links TRBV7-9 to TRBJ1-1, with D hard to call. Germline V gene sequence: CDR1 SEHNR, CDR2 FQNEAQ (reference sequence). The CDR3 has 13 amino acids. The V end was cut by 3 bases, the J end by 1 base, with 6 bases between. The CDR3 loop reads CASSFEKNTEAFF. DNA of the CDR3: TGTGCCAGCAGCTTTGAGAAGAACACTGAAGCTTTCTTT. The variable domain in full, completed from reference TRBV7-9 and TRBJ1-1, reads DTGVSQNPRHKITKRGQNVTFRCDPISEHNRLYWYRQTLGQGPEFLTYFQNEAQLEKSRLLSDRFSAERPKGSFSTLEIQRTEQGDSAMYLCASSFEKNTEAFFGQGTRLTVV.

J is TRBJ2-1 and V is TRBV7-9, with D possibly matching TRBD2 (7 bases). CDR3 length: 15 amino acids. Trimming took 6 bases from V and 4 from J, leaving 16 bases between them. CDR1 SEHNR and CDR2 FQNEAQ come from the germline V gene (reference sequence). Here the CDR3 DNA reads TGTGCCAGCAGGGGGGGGCGGAACCCTTACAATGAGCAGTTCTTC. It codes for CASRGGRNPYNEQFF.

The chain employs TRBV2 and TRBJ2-5, with no clear D. V lost 7 bases, J lost 1 base, and 10 bases lay in between. The CDR3 covers 13 residues. Germline V gene data show CDR1 as SNHLY and CDR2 as FYNNEI. The CDR3 protein is CASTRQRQETQYF. CDR3 in DNA: TGTGCCAGCACACGGCAGCGCCAAGAGACCCAGTACTTC.

The chain has TRBV7-6 and TRBJ1-4, with no clear D. Trimming cost V 5 bases and J 0 bases, with 7 bases left between them. CDR3 length: 14 residues. Germline CDR1 and CDR2: SGHVS and FNYEAQ. CDR3 amino acids: CASSRGSTNEKLFF. The CDR3 nucleotides are TGTGCCAGCAGCCGAGGGTCAACTAATGAAAAACTGTTTTTT.

The V and J genes are TRBV5-6 and TRBJ2-1; 7 bases fit TRBD1. The CDR3 length is 13 residues. V lost 4 bases to trimming and J lost 4 bases; unmatched junction nucleotides: 2. Germline V gene lookup returns CDR1 SGHDT and CDR2 YYEEEE. The CDR3 here is CASSDREYNEQFF. CDR3 bases: TGTGCCAGCAGCGACAGGGAGTACAATGAGCAGTTCTTC.

This clone was seen only a few times. The rearrangement uses TRBV9 and TRBJ1-2; D is unresolved. Germline values: CDR1 SGDLS, CDR2 YYNGEE. This CDR3 spans 12 amino acids. The V end lost 2 bases, the J end lost 4 bases, and 6 bases lay between the germline ends. CDR3 sequence (DNA): TGTGCCAGCAGCGTCGGGGTCTATGGCTACACCTTC. Protein: CASSVGVYGYTF.

J is TRBJ2-5 and V is TRBV30; TRBD2 matches 10 bases. CDR1 and CDR2 (germline): GTSNPN, SVGIG (reference sequence). Unmatched junction bases numbered 9, after V lost 0 bases and J lost 5 bases. This CDR3 comprises 16 residues. The CDR3 region is CAWSVLGSGGPETQYF. Here the CDR3 DNA reads TGTGCCTGGAGTGTACTAGGTAGCGGGGGGCCCGAGACCCAGTACTTC.

The chain is built from TRBV19 and TRBJ2-2, with 12 bases that match TRBD2. The length of the CDR3 is 19 residues. From germline, CDR1 is LNHDA and CDR2 SQIVND (reference sequence). V lost 5 bases and J lost 6; bases outside the gene matches: 16. CDR3 in amino acids: CASSPHQLAGGRGPGELFF. The CDR3 DNA reads TGTGCCAGTAGTCCTCATCAACTAGCGGGGGGCCGGGGTCCCGGGGAGCTGTTTTTT.

This chain links TRBV2 with TRBJ1-5, with D tentatively TRBD1 (6 bases). The CDR3 covers 15 residues. Trimming cost V 6 bases and J 3 bases, with 15 bases left between them. The germline V gene encodes CDR1 SNHLY and CDR2 FYNNEI. CDR3 in DNA: TGTGCCAGCAGGCCCCAGGGGAGTGCCAATCAGCCCCAGCATTTT. It codes for CASRPQGSANQPQHF.